Here is one T cell receptor beta chain with its context. What it binds is unknown. A diagnosis was made from clinical symptoms together with serum thyroxine, TRAb, thyroid ultrasound and orbital computed tomography. Transcripts of RNA were the source for amplifying TCR beta CDR3 regions. HTBI primers served in a first-round RT-PCR, which a second-round multiplex PCR followed. In TCRdb, the multiplex PCR reads were re-called with MiXCR into one record per CDR3 protein. The sample shows over 650,000 distinct CDR3 sequences, over 40% of them seen only once. This record comes from a study of Graves' ophthalmopathy and Graves' hyperthyroidism. The study, taken as a whole, reports: It was with roughly 71% sensitivity and about 72% specificity that the model predicted ophthalmopathy progression.

The sequenced material came from peripheral blood. This receptor was identified in an adult man with Graves' ophthalmopathy.

CDR3 in DNA: TGTGCCAGCAGCTTAAGAGTCCAGCACAATGAGCAGTTCTTC. It specifies CASSLRVQHNEQFF. J is TRBJ2-7 and V is TRBV7-2; D not certain. With the DNA end fitting TRBJ2-1 better, the J assignment may be wrong. This CDR3 is built from 14 residues. Germline CDR1 SGHTA, CDR2 FQGNSA.